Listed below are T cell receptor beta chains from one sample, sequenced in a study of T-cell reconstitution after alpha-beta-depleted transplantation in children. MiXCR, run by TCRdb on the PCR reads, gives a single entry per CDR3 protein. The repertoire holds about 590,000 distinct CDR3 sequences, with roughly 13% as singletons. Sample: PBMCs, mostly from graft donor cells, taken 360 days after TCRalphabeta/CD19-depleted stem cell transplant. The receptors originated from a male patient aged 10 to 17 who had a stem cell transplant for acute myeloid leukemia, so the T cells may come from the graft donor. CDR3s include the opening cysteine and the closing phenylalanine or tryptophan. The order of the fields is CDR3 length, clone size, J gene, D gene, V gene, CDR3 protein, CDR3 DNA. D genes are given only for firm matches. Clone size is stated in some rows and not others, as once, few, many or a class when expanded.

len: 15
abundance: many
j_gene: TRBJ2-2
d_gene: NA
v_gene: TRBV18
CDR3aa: CASSPGRVNTGELFF
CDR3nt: TGTGCCAGCTCACCCGGGAGAGTGAACACCGGGGAGCTGTTTTTT

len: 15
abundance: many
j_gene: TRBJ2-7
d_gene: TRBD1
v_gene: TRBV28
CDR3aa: CASSLGQPPTYEQYF
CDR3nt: TGTGCCAGCAGCTTGGGACAGCCGCCCACCTACGAGCAGTACTTC

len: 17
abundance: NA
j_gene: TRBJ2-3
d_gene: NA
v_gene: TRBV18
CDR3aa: CASSPPSASVITDTQYF
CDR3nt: TGTGCCAGCTCACCACCGTCGGCTAGCGTGATCACAGATACGCAGTATTTT

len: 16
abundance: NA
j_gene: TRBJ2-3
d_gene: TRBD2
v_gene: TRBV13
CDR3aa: CASSSRGRLATDTQYF
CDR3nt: TGTGCCAGCAGCTCCCGGGGGAGACTAGCAACAGATACGCAGTATTTT

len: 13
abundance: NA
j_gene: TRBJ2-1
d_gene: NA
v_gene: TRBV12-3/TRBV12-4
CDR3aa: CASSLAVVNEQFF
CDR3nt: TGTGCCAGCAGTTTAGCGGTCGTTAATGAGCAGTTCTTC

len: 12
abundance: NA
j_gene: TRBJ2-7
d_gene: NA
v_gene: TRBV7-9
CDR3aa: CAHRGDFHEQYF
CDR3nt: TGTGCCCACAGAGGGGACTTCCACGAGCAGTACTTC

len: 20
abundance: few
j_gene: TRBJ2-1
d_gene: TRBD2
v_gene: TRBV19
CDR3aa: CASSSGGLAGGQSSYNEQFF
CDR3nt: TGTGCCAGTAGTAGCGGGGGACTAGCGGGGGGACAAAGCTCCTACAATGAGCAGTTCTTC

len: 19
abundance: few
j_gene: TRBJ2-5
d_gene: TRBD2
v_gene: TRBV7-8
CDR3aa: CASSFPTFKTSGIQETQYF
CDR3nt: TGTGCCAGCAGCTTCCCCACTTTTAAGACTAGCGGAATTCAAGAGACCCAGTACTTC

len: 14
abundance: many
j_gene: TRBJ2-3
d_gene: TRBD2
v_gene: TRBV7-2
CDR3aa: CASSSPGLVKAQYF
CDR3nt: TGTGCCAGCAGTTCCCCTGGACTAGTTAAGGCGCAGTATTTT

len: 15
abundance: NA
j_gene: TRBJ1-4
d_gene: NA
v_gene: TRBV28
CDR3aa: CASSFRAGFNEKLFF
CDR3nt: TGTGCCAGCAGTTTCCGGGCAGGGTTCAATGAAAAACTGTTTTTT

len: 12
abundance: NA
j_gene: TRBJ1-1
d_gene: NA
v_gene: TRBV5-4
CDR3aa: CASSTTGREAFF
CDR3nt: TGTGCCAGCAGCACGACAGGACGTGAAGCTTTCTTT

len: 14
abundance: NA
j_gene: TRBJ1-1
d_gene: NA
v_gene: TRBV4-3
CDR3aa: CARSPGDRQLEAFF
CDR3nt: TGCGCCAGAAGCCCTGGGGACCGTCAACTTGAAGCTTTCTTT

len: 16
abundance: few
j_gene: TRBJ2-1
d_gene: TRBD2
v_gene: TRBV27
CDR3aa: CASSLYAGVTYNEQFF
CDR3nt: TGTGCCAGCAGTTTATATGCGGGAGTAACCTACAATGAGCAGTTCTTC

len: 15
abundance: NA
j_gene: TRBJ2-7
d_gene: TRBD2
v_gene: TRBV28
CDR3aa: CASSTSSGTIYEQYF
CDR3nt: TGTGCCAGCAGTACCTCTAGCGGGACAATCTACGAGCAGTACTTC

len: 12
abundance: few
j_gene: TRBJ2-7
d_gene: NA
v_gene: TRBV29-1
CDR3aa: CSETDKVYEQYF
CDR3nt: TGCAGCGAAACGGACAAGGTCTACGAGCAGTACTTC

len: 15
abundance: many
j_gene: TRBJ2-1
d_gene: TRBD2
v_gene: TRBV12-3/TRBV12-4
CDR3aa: CASRFGLAGYNEQFF
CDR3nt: TGTGCCAGCAGGTTTGGACTAGCGGGGTACAATGAGCAGTTCTTC

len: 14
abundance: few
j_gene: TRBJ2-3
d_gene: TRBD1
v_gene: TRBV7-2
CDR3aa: CASSLWTGADTQYF
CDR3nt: TGTGCCAGCAGCTTATGGACAGGCGCAGATACGCAGTATTTT

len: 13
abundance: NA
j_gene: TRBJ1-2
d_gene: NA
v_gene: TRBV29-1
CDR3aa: CSVERGPNYGYTF
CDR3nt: TGCAGCGTTGAGAGAGGGCCAAACTATGGCTACACCTTC

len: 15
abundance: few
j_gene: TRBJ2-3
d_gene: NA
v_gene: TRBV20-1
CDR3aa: CSASPLGDHTDTQYF
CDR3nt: TGCAGTGCTTCCCCCTTAGGGGACCACACAGATACGCAGTATTTT

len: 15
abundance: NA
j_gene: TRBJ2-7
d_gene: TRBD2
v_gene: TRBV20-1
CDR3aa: CSARVGGRDLYEQYF
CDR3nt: TGCAGTGCTAGGGTCGGCGGGAGGGACCTCTACGAGCAGTACTTC

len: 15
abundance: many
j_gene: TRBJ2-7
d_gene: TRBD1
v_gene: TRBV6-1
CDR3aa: CASSRARQGTYEQYF
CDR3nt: TGTGCCAGCAGCCGAGCCCGACAGGGTACCTACGAGCAGTACTTC

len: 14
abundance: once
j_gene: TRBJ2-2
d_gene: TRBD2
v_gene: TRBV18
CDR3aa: CASSRLAVTGELFF
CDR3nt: TGTGCCAGCTCACGACTAGCGGTCACCGGGGAGCTGTTTTTT

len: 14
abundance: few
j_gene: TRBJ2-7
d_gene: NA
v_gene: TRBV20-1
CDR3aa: CSARDPLLAYEQYF
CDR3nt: TGCAGTGCTAGAGATCCCCTTCTAGCCTACGAGCAGTACTTC